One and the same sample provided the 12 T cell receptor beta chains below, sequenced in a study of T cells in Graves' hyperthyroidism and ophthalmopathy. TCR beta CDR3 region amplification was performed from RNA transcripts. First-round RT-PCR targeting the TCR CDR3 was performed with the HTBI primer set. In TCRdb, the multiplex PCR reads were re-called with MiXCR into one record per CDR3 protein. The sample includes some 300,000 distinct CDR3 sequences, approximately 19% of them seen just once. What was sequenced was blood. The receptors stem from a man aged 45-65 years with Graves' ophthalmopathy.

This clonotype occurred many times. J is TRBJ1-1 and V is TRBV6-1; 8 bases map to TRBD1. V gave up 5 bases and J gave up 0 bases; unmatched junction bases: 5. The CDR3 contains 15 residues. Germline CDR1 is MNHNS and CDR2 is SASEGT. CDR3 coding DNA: TGTGCCAGCAGTCGGACAGGGTTCATGAACACTGAAGCTTTCTTT. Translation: CASSRTGFMNTEAFF.

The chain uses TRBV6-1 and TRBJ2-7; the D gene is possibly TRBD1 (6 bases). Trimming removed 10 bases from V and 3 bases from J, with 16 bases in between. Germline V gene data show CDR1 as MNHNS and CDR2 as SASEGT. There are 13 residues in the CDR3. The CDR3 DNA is TGTGCCATTACGACCGGGACACACTACGAGCAGTACTTC. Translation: CAITTGTHYEQYF.

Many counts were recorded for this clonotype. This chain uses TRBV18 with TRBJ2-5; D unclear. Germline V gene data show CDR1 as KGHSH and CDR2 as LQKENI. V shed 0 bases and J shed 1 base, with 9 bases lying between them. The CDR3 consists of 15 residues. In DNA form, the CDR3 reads TGTGCCAGCTCACCACCCCGGCCAGGCCAAGAGACCCAGTACTTC. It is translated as CASSPPRPGQETQYF.

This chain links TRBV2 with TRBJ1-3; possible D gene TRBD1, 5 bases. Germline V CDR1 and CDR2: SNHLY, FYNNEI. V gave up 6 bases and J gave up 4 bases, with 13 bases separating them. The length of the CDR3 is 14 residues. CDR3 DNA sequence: TGTGCCAGCAGGCAGGGAAGTGGGGGAAACACCATATATTTT. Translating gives CASRQGSGGNTIYF.

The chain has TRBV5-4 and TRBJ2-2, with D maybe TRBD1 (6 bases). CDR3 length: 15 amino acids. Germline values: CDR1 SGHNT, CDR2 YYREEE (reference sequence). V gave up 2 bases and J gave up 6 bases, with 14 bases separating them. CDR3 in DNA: TGTGCCAGCAGCTTTGGGACACAGGGTCCCGGGGAGCTGTTTTTT. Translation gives CASSFGTQGPGELFF.

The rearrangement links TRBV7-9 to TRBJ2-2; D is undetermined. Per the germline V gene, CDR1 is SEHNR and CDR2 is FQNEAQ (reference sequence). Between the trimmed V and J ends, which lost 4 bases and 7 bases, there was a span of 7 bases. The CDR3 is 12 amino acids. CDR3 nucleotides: TGTGCCAGCAGCTCGAGTGGCGGGGAGCTGTTTTTT. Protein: CASSSSGGELFF.

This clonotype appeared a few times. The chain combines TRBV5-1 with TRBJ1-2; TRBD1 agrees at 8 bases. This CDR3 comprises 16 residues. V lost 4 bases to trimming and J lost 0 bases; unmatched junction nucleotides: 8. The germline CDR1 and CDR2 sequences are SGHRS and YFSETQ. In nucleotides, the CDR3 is TGCGCCAGCAGCCTAGGACAGGGAAGCGCTAACTATGGCTACACCTTC. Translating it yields CASSLGQGSANYGYTF.

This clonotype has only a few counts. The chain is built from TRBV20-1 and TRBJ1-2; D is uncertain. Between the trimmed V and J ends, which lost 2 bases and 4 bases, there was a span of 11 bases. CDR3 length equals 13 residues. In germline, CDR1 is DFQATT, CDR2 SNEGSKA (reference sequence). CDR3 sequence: CSARLSTIYGYTF. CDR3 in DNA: TGCAGTGCTAGACTGTCTACGATCTATGGCTACACCTTC.

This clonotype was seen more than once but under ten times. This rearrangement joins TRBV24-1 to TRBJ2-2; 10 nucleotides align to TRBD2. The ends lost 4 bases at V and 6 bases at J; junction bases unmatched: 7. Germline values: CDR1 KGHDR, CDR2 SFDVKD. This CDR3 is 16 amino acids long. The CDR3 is CATSDPGLASPGELFF. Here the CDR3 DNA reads TGTGCCACCAGTGACCCGGGACTAGCGTCCCCCGGGGAGCTGTTTTTT.

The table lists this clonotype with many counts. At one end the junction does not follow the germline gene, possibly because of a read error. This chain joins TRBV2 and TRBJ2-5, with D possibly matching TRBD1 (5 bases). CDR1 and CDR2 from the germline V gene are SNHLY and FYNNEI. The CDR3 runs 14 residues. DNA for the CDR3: TGTGCCAGCAGTGAAATTCGCAGGGTAGAGGCCCAGTACTTC. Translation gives CASSEIRRVEAQYF. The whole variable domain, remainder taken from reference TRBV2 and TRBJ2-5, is EPEVTQTPSHQVTQMGQEVILRCVPISNHLYFYWYRQILGQKVEFLVSFYNNEISEKSEIFDDQFSVERPDGSNFTLKIRSTKLEDSAMYFCASSEIRRVEAQYFGPGTRLLVL.

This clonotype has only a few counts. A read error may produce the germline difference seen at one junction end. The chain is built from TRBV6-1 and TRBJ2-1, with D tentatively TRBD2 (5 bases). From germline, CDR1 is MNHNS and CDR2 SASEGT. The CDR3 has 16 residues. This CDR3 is CASREADTYSYNEQFF. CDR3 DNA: TGTGCCAGCAGAGAAGCGGATACTTACTCCTACAATGAGCAGTTCTTC.

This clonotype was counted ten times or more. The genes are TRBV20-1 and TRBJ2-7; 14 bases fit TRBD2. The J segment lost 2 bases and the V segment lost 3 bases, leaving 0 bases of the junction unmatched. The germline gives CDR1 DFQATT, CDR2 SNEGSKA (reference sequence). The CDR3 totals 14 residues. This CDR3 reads CSARGLAGAYEQYF. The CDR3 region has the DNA TGCAGTGCTAGGGGACTAGCGGGGGCCTACGAGCAGTACTTC.